What follows describes a single TCR beta chain. Its antigen is as yet unknown. The sample comes from a study of graft-versus-host responses after intestinal transplantation. Background on the study: Every recipient underwent anti-thymocyte globulin induction, then tacrolimus and steroids for roughly three years. Findings and limits, study-wide: GvH clones detected in recipient marrow included some appearing first in ileum or blood. Circulating GvH clone levels at their peak were associated with HvG declines (early post-transplant).

With 7 bases clipped from V and 0 bases from J, the junction kept 18 bases outside the gene matches. The CDR3 has 19 residues. Germline V gene sequence: CDR1 LNHDA, CDR2 SQIVND (reference sequence). Some clones are missing from TCRdb's copy, which holds only in-frame ones; the method was immunoSEQ multiplex PCR. Of some 90,000 clones in the sample, around 93% are singletons; the top ten hold about 0.44%. The rearrangement uses TRBV19 and TRBJ2-3; the match to TRBD1 covers 8 bases. The sequencing here drew on unstimulated CD8+ T cells sorted from spleen or lymph node cells, taken before transplant. The receptor comes from a human donor who was the organ donor for an intestinal transplant. For the CDR3, the DNA is TGTGCCAGTACCCCACCCCCAGGACAGGGAACGACTAGCACAGATACGCAGTATTTT. Its protein is CASTPPPGQGTTSTDTQYF.